Listed below are T cell receptor beta chains from one sample, sequenced in a study of cytomegalovirus exposure and HLA in healthy donors. The protocol was immunoSEQ multiplex PCR, while the TCRdb copy is restricted to in-frame clones and leaves out a portion. This table holds 120,000 or so clones, about 80% found once. The sample was PBMCs. Source of these receptors: a man aged 30-40 years in good health and CMV-seropositive. The CDR3 runs from the conserved cysteine through the conserved F or W. The D gene is left open where the match is weak. A clone size is listed for some rows: how often the clone was seen (once, few, many), or a class if it is expanded.

>.|TRBJ2-7|TRBV9|TRBD2
TGTGCCAGCAGCGTAGGGCCTAGCGGGAGTCGGGAGCAGTACTTC
CASSVGPSGSREQYF
>.|TRBJ2-7|TRBV4-1|.
TGCGCCAGCAGCCAGCCGGGGGATGGCTACGAGCAGTACTTC
CASSQPGDGYEQYF
>.|TRBJ2-3|TRBV2|TRBD2
TGTGCCAGCGGAGGGACTAGCCGAAACACAGATACGCAGTATTTT
CASGGTSRNTDTQYF
>.|TRBJ1-5|TRBV19|.
TGTGCCAGTAGTATATATTCCGGGGGGCAGAGCAATCAGCCCCAGCATTTT
CASSIYSGGQSNQPQHF
>.|TRBJ2-1|TRBV29-1|TRBD2
TGCAGCGTTGAGACTAGCGGGAGCAATGAGCAGTTCTTC
CSVETSGSNEQFF
>few|TRBJ2-7|TRBV28|TRBD1
TGTGCCAGCAGCCGCTTAAAAATGACAGGGGGCAAGTACGAGCAGTACTTC
CASSRLKMTGGKYEQYF
>.|TRBJ2-2|TRBV5-1|.
TGCGCCAGCAGCTTGGACGTAGCGGCCGGGGAGCTGTTTTTT
CASSLDVAAGELFF
>few|TRBJ1-1|TRBV27|TRBD1
TGTGCCAGCAGTCGGCCAGGGGGCCCTGAAGCTTTCTTT
CASSRPGGPEAFF
>.|TRBJ2-3|TRBV9|TRBD2
TGTGCCAGCAGCGTAGTCGCGGGAGGGACAGATACGCAGTATTTT
CASSVVAGGTDTQYF
>.|TRBJ1-2|TRBV10-3|.
TGTGCCATCAGTGAGGGGGCCTATGGCTACACCTTC
CAISEGAYGYTF
>.|TRBJ2-3|TRBV4-1|.
TGCGCCAGCAGCCAAGCCCCAGGGCCCGATACGCAGTATTTT
CASSQAPGPDTQYF
>.|TRBJ2-7|TRBV27|TRBD2
TGTGCCAGCACGGGAGTCGGGACTAGCGAGCAGTACTTC
CASTGVGTSEQYF
>.|TRBJ2-5|TRBV4-1|TRBD2
TGCGCCAGCCGATCGATCTCTAGCGGGACGTCGTCAGAGCAGTACTTC
CASRSISSGTSSEQYF
>.|TRBJ2-2|TRBV9|.
TGTGCCAGCAGCCCAGGAGGTGGCACCGGGGAGCTGTTTTTT
CASSPGGGTGELFF
>.|TRBJ1-1|TRBV5-1|.
TGCGCCAGCAGCTTGTACCCCGGGAACACTGAAGCTTTCTTT
CASSLYPGNTEAFF
>.|TRBJ2-1|TRBV19|.
TGTGCCAGTAGTGCGGGTGGCGATGAGCAGTTCTTC
CASSAGGDEQFF
>few|TRBJ2-1|TRBV29-1|.
TGCAGCGTTGACAAAACGGGACTCGGCTACAATGAGCAGTTCTTC
CSVDKTGLGYNEQFF
>once|TRBJ2-7|TRBV5-4|.
TGTGCCAGCAGCCCCGTCCTCGAGCAGTACTTC
CASSPVLEQYF
>.|TRBJ2-2|TRBV19|TRBD2
TGTGCCAGTAGTATCGGGACTAGCCCGAGAGTAGGGGAGCTGTTTTTT
CASSIGTSPRVGELFF
>.|TRBJ1-4|TRBV28|.
TGTGCCGTAACAGGGTCCAACGAAAAACTGTTTTTT
CAVTGSNEKLFF
>.|TRBJ2-7|TRBV29-1|TRBD2
TGCAGCGCCGCCCCGGGCCTAGCGGGAGATTGGTACGAGCAGTACTTC
CSAAPGLAGDWYEQYF
>.|TRBJ1-1|TRBV18|TRBD1
TGTGCCAGCTCATCGACAGGGCCTGACACTGAAGCTTTCTTT
CASSSTGPDTEAFF
>once|TRBJ1-1|TRBV7-9|.
TGTGCCAGCAGCCAGGGAGAAAGGACTATGGCTGAAGCTTTCTTT
CASSQGERTMAEAFF
>.|TRBJ2-7|TRBV19|.
TGTGCCAGTAGTGAACAGGGCTCCTACGAGCAGTACTTC
CASSEQGSYEQYF
>once|TRBJ1-1|TRBV27|.
TGTGCCAGCAGTTTACGGGGGGCCGAAGCTTTCTTT
CASSLRGAEAFF
>.|TRBJ1-2|TRBV9|.
TGTGCCAGCAGCCCCGCCGAGGGCCGACCTTTCGGGAATGGCTACACCTTC
CASSPAEGRPFGNGYTF
>.|TRBJ1-1|TRBV6-5|TRBD1
TGTGCCAGCAGACTCGGACAGGGGGACACTGAAGCTTTCTTT
CASRLGQGDTEAFF
>once|TRBJ2-2|TRBV29-1|.
TGCAGCGTGCGCAGGGTGAACGGGGAGCTGTTTTTT
CSVRRVNGELFF
>.|TRBJ2-1|TRBV27|.
TGTGCCAGCAGTTTATTGCGGGAGCCCGGCAGGGGGCCCTACAATGAGCAGTTCTTC
CASSLLREPGRGPYNEQFF
>.|TRBJ2-7|TRBV28|TRBD2
TGTGCCAGCAGTTTGGGTGGGAGGGCCTCCTACGAGCAGTACTTC
CASSLGGRASYEQYF
>once|TRBJ1-4|TRBV5-6|TRBD1
TGTGCCAGCAGCTTGGAACAGGGGGACGAAAAACTGTTTTTT
CASSLEQGDEKLFF
>.|TRBJ2-3|TRBV28|.
TGTGCCAGCAAGGAATCCAGGGGGACTGGAGATACGCAGTATTTT
CASKESRGTGDTQYF
>.|TRBJ2-1|TRBV4-1|.
TGCGCCAGCAGCCAAGTTCAGGGTGGTGACAATGAGCAGTTCTTC
CASSQVQGGDNEQFF
>.|TRBJ2-4|TRBV29-1|.
TGCAGCGTTCCTATCCGCCGCGGAGGCAAAAACATTCAGTACTTC
CSVPIRRGGKNIQYF
>.|TRBJ2-3|TRBV10-3|TRBD2
TGTGCCATCAAGCGGGAGGGCCACACAGATACGCAGTATTTT
CAIKREGHTDTQYF
>.|TRBJ1-5|TRBV27|.
TGTGCCAGCAGTTTAACACAGGGACTAAATCAGCCCCAGCATTTT
CASSLTQGLNQPQHF
>.|TRBJ1-2|TRBV5-1|TRBD1
TGCGCCAGCACTCGGACAGGACAGGTAGAGGGCTACACCTTC
CASTRTGQVEGYTF
>once|TRBJ2-2|TRBV9|TRBD1
TGTGCCAGCAGCCCGCAGGGGGCGCTCAGCACCGGGGAGCTGTTTTTT
CASSPQGALSTGELFF
>few|TRBJ1-2|TRBV5-1|TRBD1
TGCGCCAGCAGCGCACAAGGGGGGACAGGGAATGGCTACACCTTC
CASSAQGGTGNGYTF
>few|TRBJ2-7|TRBV4-2|.
TGTGCCAGCAGCCAACAAGGGGGACCCTACGAGCAGTACTTC
CASSQQGGPYEQYF
>.|TRBJ2-7|TRBV7-2|.
TGTGCCAGCAGCTTAGGGACTGCCTTCTACGAGCAGTACTTC
CASSLGTAFYEQYF
>few|TRBJ1-2|TRBV7-9|TRBD1
TGTGCCAGCAGCTTAGCCGACAGGGGGCCCGTCTACACCTTC
CASSLADRGPVYTF
>few|TRBJ1-2|TRBV5-5|TRBD1
TGTGCCAGCAGCCCTACAGGGGACTATGGCTACACCTTC
CASSPTGDYGYTF
>.|TRBJ2-1|TRBV4-1|.
TGCGCCAGCAGCCTAGCCGGGAATGAGCAGTTCTTC
CASSLAGNEQFF
>.|TRBJ2-5|TRBV29-1|.
TGCAGCGTTGAAGGAGCCAGGGGCATGCGAGAGACCCAGTACTTC
CSVEGARGMRETQYF
>.|TRBJ2-3|TRBV28|TRBD2
TGTGCCAGCAGTCGGTCTAGCGGAATCACAGATACGCAGTATTTT
CASSRSSGITDTQYF
>once|TRBJ1-2|TRBV5-6|.
TGTGCCAGCAGCTTCGGGGGGTCCTATGGCTACACCTTC
CASSFGGSYGYTF
>.|TRBJ2-7|TRBV6-1|TRBD2
TGTGCCAGCAAAGCTAGCGGGAGCAACGAGCAGTACTTC
CASKASGSNEQYF
>.|TRBJ2-1|TRBV7-2|.
TGTGCCAGCAGCTTAACTTATGAGCAGTTCTTC
CASSLTYEQFF
>.|TRBJ2-7|TRBV27|TRBD2
TGTGCCAGCAGTTCAGCGGGAGGGAAGAACGAGCAGTACTTC
CASSSAGGKNEQYF
>few|TRBJ1-4|TRBV11-2|.
TGTGCCAGCAGCTCCGTGACAGGACGTAATGAAAAACTGTTTTTT
CASSSVTGRNEKLFF
>.|TRBJ2-2|TRBV6-1|TRBD2
TGTGCCTGCGGGAGGGCCACCCTAAGTGACGGGGAGCTGTTTTTT
CACGRATLSDGELFF
>.|TRBJ1-5|TRBV15|.
TGTGCCACCAGCAGAGCCTGGGGCGTTCAGCCCCAGCATTTT
CATSRAWGVQPQHF